What follows describes a single T cell receptor (beta chain). What this receptor recognizes is not known. It may be a read error: a sequence one base away is much more abundant. The data were taken from a study of breast tumors, draining lymph nodes, adjacent tissues (TCRdb year 2016). For context, the study as a whole: The study compared TCR beta repertoires across tumor, adjacent nontumor tissue and axillary lymph nodes from breast cancer patients. The study aimed to assess the relationships and possible T-cell exchange between tumor, surrounding tissue and draining lymph node repertoires in human breast cancer. The paper as a whole reports these results and caveats: The study presented the conclusion that tumor T cells originate in lymph nodes as consistent with a hypothesis, not as something directly demonstrated. In luminal-like breast cancer, tumor and nontumor tissue repertoires resembled each other significantly more than in basal-like breast cancer. Tumors showed preferential V and J gene usage, and their T-cell repertoire diversity fell below that of lymph nodes yet above that of nontumor tissue. The data were judged consistent with most tumor T cells deriving from the lymph node and then expanding within tumor tissue.

From the cysteine through the phenylalanine, the CDR3 covers 14 amino acids. Just the 42-base CDR3 DNA is kept, in frame starting at base 1. CDR1 and CDR2, looked up from the germline V gene (reference sequence), are MNHEY and SMNVEV. V is shortened by 6 bases, J by 6 bases, and the region joining them spans 18 bases. Sequenced on an Illumina HiSeq 2000. Multiplex PCR amplification was used to build the TCR beta chain libraries. The amplified TCR beta chain products were analyzed by high-throughput sequencing. TCRdb reran the public reads through fastp at Q25 and MiXCR, keeping productive beta chains. Each entry is one CDR3 protein sequence, shown with its most common DNA and genes. The sample table shows about 130,000 distinct CDR3 sequences, and around 20% are seen once. The ten largest clones represent about 2.2% of the sample. The axillary draining lymph nodes of breast cancer patients were the source of the lymph node samples.

Rearrangement joined TRBV27 to TRBJ2-7; the D gene may be TRBD1 or TRBD2, since each aligns over 5 bases. Source material: axillary lymph node tissue. This sequence originates from a female donor with breast cancer. Some clones in this sample may be carry-over from other donors' samples. The CDR3 reads as follows: CASSPGPCGFEQYF. The nucleotide sequence is TGTGCCAGCAGCCCGGGACCATGTGGTTTCGAGCAGTACTTC.